This T cell receptor beta chain emerged from a study of blood T cell repertoires in COVID-19. The overall study: Whether acute or convalescent, the COVID-19 samples came from the United States, Italy and Spain. PBMCs, B-cell-depleted T cells, or T cells provided the cDNA or gDNA that made up the material.

This CDR3 is 15 amino acids long. Germline assignment: CDR1 LNHNV and CDR2 YYDKDF (reference sequence). Trimming stripped 0 bases from V and 7 bases from J, with 12 bases between. In the original analysis: Amplification from reference gene primers served as the basis for estimated nucleated cell counts. TCRdb keeps only in-frame clones here, not all; method: immunoSEQ multiplex PCR. V and J calls and clone size are those listed in that table; D and trimming were worked out from the DNA. This table holds around 170,000 clones, 86% found once. The sample was peripheral blood. The chain uses TRBV15 and TRBJ1-4; D might be TRBD1 (5 bases). This TCR was recovered from a man between 45 and 60 years old with active or convalescent COVID-19. The CDR3 is CATSRDFGHIEKLFF. The CDR3 DNA follows: TGTGCCACCAGCAGAGATTTCGGACACATTGAAAAACTGTTTTTT.